Sequencing of this T cell receptor (beta chain) was carried out in a study of blood T cell repertoires in COVID-19. For the study at large: The origin of the acute and convalescent COVID-19 samples was the United States, Italy and Spain. In each case, the material was cDNA or gDNA derived from T cells, B-cell-depleted T cells, or PBMCs.

Authors' data handling: Reference gene primer amplification yielded estimated nucleated cell counts. Repertoires were generated with immunoSEQ multiplex PCR, while TCRdb's copy carries only in-frame clones and drops some. V and J calls and clone size are copied from that table; D and trimming were computed from the DNA. The sample includes 55,000 to 65,000 clones, about nine tenths seen only once; the top ten take around 10%. Sequencing was performed on peripheral blood. This sequence was found in a human donor with acute or convalescent COVID-19. The donor label of this sample is uncertain.

CDR3 loop: CASSLTPGLETQYF. In nucleotides, the CDR3 is TGTGCCAGCAGCTTGACTCCCGGGTTGGAGACCCAGTACTTC. The chain has TRBV12-1 and TRBJ2-5; TRBD2, the table's D call, was not compared with the DNA. TRBV12-1 represents a pseudogene. The CDR3 is 14 residues long.